The entry below describes one T cell receptor beta chain. This clone was recorded only once. This clone's antigen is unknown. Base quality data are lacking; no much larger clone is found one base away. Using the deep immunoSEQ assay, multiplex PCR amplified TCR CDR3 regions from genomic DNA. Extracted genomic DNA from each cell subset was spread evenly across all wells of several immunoSEQ 96-well plates, with each plate serving as a replicate. For sorted subsets, roughly 200 ng of genomic DNA, equivalent to tens of thousands of T cell genomes, went into each replicate PCR. Purified libraries were quantified with a Qubit 3.0 fluorometer, sized on a Bioanalyzer 2100, and re-quantified with the KAPA Library Quantification kit. Each immunoSEQ 96-well plate was sequenced on its own single-read 150-cycle Illumina NextSeq 550 flow cell. The authors processed their data as follows. The immunoSEQ output contained only junctional sequences without quality scores, so filtering could not match that applied to full-length reads. To assign V/J genes and CDR3, sequences were annotated against IMGT germline references using PyIR, a Python wrapper for IgBLAST v1.9. Reads were removed for weak V/J assignments (E-value above 1e-6), missing CDR3, stop codons, out-of-frame junctions, or ambiguous translated residues. V3J clonotypes were defined as sequences sharing the same inferred V gene, J gene, and CDR3 amino acid sequence. Percentage overlap between repertoires was calculated by dividing the number of shared unique clonotypes by the size of the smaller repertoire. RTK rarefaction, the Chao1 estimator, and Recon v2.1 estimates of unobserved clonotypes were used to assess repertoire richness. Generation probabilities for all TCRbeta clonotypes obtained by the gDNA method from a few donors were computed using OLGA. TCRdb stores this immuneACCESS table with in-frame sequences only. Part of the clones is absent; in the studies checked, under half of the shortfall reflects unresolved V genes, and no reason is known for the rest. V and J calls and clone size are copied from that table; D and trimming were computed from the DNA. In this sample the table shows about 1 million clones, around 76% of which occur a single time. The ten largest clones capture roughly 1.4% of the sample.

The data belong to a study of shared clonotypes between healthy human individuals (dated by TCRdb to the early 2020s). With respect to the entire study: A couple of women and three men aged 18 to 49 years were included in the cohort. Each donor's leukapheresis produced roughly between about 0.8 and 10 billion PBMCs. The study deeply sequenced blood TCR repertoires of about 5 healthy adults to estimate repertoire size and the extent of clonotype sharing between individuals. Per donor, three plates each were used for CD4 naive and CD4 memory, two for CD8 naive, and one for CD8 memory. Different laboratories and diverse techniques were used to prepare libraries and sequence TCR repertoires, to increase sequencing depth and limit assay-specific biases.

There are 13 amino acids in the CDR3, from cysteine to phenylalanine inclusive. Just CDR3 DNA is preserved here, 39 bases in frame from base 1. CDR1 and CDR2, looked up from the germline V gene (reference sequence), are GTSNPN and SVGIG. V is clipped by 2 bases and J by 4 bases, and the sequence between their germline boundaries is 10 bases long. The donors were healthy, HIV-negative adults who had no recently reported acute infections or vaccinations. Only Caucasian adults living in Nashville, Tennessee, USA were represented among the donors. CD4+ T cells were enriched through magnetic negative selection, after which naive cells were positively selected on CD45RA and the remaining negative fraction served as the memory subset. Blood was obtained by leukapheresis, after which PBMCs were separated by Ficoll-Histopaque density gradient centrifugation and cryopreserved in liquid nitrogen vapor phase. Purity and quantity of every magnetically sorted T cell population were checked by analytical flow cytometry. Each sorted fraction had its genomic DNA isolated and then quantified by UV absorbance on a Nanodrop 2000c.

Points the paper makes about the study in general: Sampling was restricted to blood, and TCR repertoires in tissue are likely to differ from TCR repertoires in blood. Based on pairwise subsampling, the degree of clonotype sharing among donors was expected to be affected by sequencing depth. Naive subsets generally had larger estimated clonotype richness than memory subsets. Because the study included only a small number of donors, the genetic and exposure-history diversity represented was limited. Across a handful of donors, approximately 4.9% of naive CD4, more than 3% of naive CD8, about 2% of memory CD4, and approximately 0.42% of memory CD8 clonotypes were shared. Higher generation probabilities were observed for clonotypes shared by all four sorted-subset donors than for non-shared clonotypes. Incomplete sequencing was indicated by rarefaction of sorted-subset datasets, despite the large sequencing depth.

Sequenced sample: memory CD4+ T cells sorted from blood. This specimen's cell subset or site label, per the study, means: CD45RA-negative fraction. The chain links TRBV30 with TRBJ2-3, with the D gene not confidently named. The sequence derives from a young man in good health. CDR3 sequence: CAWSQDFSDTQYF. The DNA sequence is given as TGTGCCTGGAGTCAAGATTTTTCAGATACGCAGTATTTT.